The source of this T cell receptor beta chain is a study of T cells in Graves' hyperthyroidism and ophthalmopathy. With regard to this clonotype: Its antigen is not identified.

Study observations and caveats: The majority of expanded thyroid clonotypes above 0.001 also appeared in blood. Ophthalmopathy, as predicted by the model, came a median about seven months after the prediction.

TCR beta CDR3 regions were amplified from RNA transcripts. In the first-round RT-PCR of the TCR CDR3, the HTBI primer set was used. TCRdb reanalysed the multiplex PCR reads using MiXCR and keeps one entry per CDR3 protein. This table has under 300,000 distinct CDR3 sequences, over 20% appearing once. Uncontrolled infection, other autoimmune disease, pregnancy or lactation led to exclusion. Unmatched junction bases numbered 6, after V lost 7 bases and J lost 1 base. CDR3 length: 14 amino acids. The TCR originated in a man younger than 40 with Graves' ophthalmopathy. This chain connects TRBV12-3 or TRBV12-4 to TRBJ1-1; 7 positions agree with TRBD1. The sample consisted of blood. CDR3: CASNRQGPNTEAFF. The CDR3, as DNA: TGTGCCAGCAATAGACAGGGACCGAACACTGAAGCTTTCTTT.